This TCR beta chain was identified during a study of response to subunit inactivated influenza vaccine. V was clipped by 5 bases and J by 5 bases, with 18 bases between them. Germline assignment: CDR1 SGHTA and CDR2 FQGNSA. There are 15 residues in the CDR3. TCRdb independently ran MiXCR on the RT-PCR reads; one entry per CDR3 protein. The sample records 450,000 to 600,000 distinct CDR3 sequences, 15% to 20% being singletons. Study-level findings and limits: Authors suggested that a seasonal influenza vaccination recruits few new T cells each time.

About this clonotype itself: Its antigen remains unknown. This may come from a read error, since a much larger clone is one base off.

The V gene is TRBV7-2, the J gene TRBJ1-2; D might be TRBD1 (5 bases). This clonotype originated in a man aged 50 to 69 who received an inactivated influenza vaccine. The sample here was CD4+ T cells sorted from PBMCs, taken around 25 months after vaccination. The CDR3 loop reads CASSPYNDRNYGYTF. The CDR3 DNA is TGTGCCAGCAGCCCCTACAATGACAGAAATTATGGCTACACCTTC.